What follows is one TCR beta chain and its context. Its cognate antigen is unknown. As defined, naive CD8 cells were CD45RO-negative and positively selected for CCR7, with terminally differentiated effector memory CD45RA+ cells excluded. Each of the donors was a healthy adult who was HIV-negative and had not had a recent acute infection or vaccination. These data originate in a study of shared clonotypes between healthy human individuals. Study-wide results and limits: Despite large depth, sorted-subset datasets appeared incompletely sequenced. Clonotype sharing among donors, it was expected, would be affected by sequencing depth.

CDR3 length equals 15 residues. Germline V CDR1 and CDR2: SGHDT, YYEEEE. Trimming took off 4 bases at V and 0 bases at J, with 11 bases between the two ends. Genomic DNA belonging to each subset was distributed in equal measure over several immunoSEQ plates. The repertoire was sequenced with immunoSEQ multiplex PCR; TCRdb's copy has only in-frame clones and lacks some. In the table there are 800,000 or so clones, around 96% of which are singletons. This TCR derives from a man younger than 45 in good health. The sequenced sample consisted of naive CD8+ T cells sorted from blood. This rearrangement joins TRBV5-6 to TRBJ1-5; no reliable D call. CDR3 residues: CASSLGIYSNQPQHF. In nucleotides, the CDR3 is TGTGCCAGCAGCCTCGGCATCTATAGCAATCAGCCCCAGCATTTT.